This T cell receptor (beta chain) emerged from a study of blood T cells in healthy people across ages. On the study more broadly: With template switching, about one barcoded beta molecule was captured per two T cells. Study results and caveats: Estimates of diversity drawn from one million T cells were considered underestimates. Higher diversity and more naive CD4+ cells were features of long-lived donors, compared to aged donors. Per million T cells, TCR beta diversity dropped about linearly as age rose.

As regards this clonotype: The antigen is unknown.

Primed by a sample-barcoded 5' primer and a J-beta primer mix, a second PCR proceeded for about 7 to 11 cycles. One entry per CDR3 protein results from TCRdb running MiXCR on the 5' RACE reads. Among over 1,300,000 distinct CDR3 sequences listed, approximately 60% were seen once. The sequenced sample consisted of blood. This clonotype was sampled from a man between 18 and 35 years old in good health.

DNA for the CDR3: TGTGCCAGCAGCCAGATGGCGCTCTCCTCTGGGGCCAACGTCCTGACTTTC. Its protein product is CASSQMALSSGANVLTF. The gene calls are TRBV3-1 and TRBJ2-6; D uncertain. The CDR3 has 17 amino acids. Per the germline V gene, CDR1 is LGHDT and CDR2 is YNNKEL (reference sequence). V was cut by 3 bases and J by 0 bases, with 12 bases left in between.